This is a list of T cell receptor beta chains from one sample in a study of identical twins. TCRdb recomputed calls from the 5' RACE reads with MiXCR, one row per CDR3 protein. The sample contains 750,000 to 950,000 distinct CDR3 sequences, approximately 13% of which appear only once. This sample also belongs to another study, concerning yellow fever vaccine responses in identical twins.

Sequencing was carried out using PBMCs. The receptors stem from a woman aged 18-29 years in good health. CDR3s include the opening cysteine and the closing phenylalanine or tryptophan. A D gene is named only where the DNA matches it firmly. Clone size, where shown, is once, few, many, or a class for clones that have expanded.

>TRBV19|NA|NA|TRBJ2-1
CASAGGYGEYMNEQFF
TGTGCCAGCGCTGGGGGCTACGGGGAATATATGAATGAGCAGTTCTTC
>TRBV12-3/TRBV12-4|few|TRBD2|TRBJ2-7
CASTELAGDEQYF
TGTGCCAGCACCGAGCTAGCGGGAGACGAGCAGTACTTC
>TRBV19|few|NA|TRBJ1-4
CASSIGPGRDEKLFF
TGTGCCAGTAGTATAGGCCCCGGGCGGGATGAAAAACTGTTTTTT
>TRBV27|NA|NA|TRBJ2-3
CASSFLRGAKGTDTQYF
TGTGCCAGCAGTTTCCTCAGGGGGGCGAAGGGCACAGATACGCAGTATTTT
>TRBV5-1|few|NA|TRBJ2-3
CASSFPGRNTDTQYF
TGCGCCAGCAGCTTTCCAGGACGAAACACAGATACGCAGTATTTT
>TRBV12-3/TRBV12-4|many|NA|TRBJ2-7
CASSTQGPNSYEQYF
TGTGCCAGCAGCACCCAGGGACCGAACTCCTACGAGCAGTACTTC
>TRBV7-2|few|TRBD2|TRBJ2-7
CASSQAGGPYEQYF
TGTGCCAGCAGCCAGGCGGGGGGTCCCTACGAGCAGTACTTC
>TRBV6-5|few|TRBD1|TRBJ2-7
CASSYSGTGWDEQYF
TGTGCCAGCAGTTACTCCGGGACAGGGTGGGACGAGCAGTACTTC
>TRBV12-3/TRBV12-4|many|NA|TRBJ1-3
CASSYPGLSSGNTIYF
TGTGCCAGCAGTTATCCGGGACTGAGCTCTGGAAACACCATATATTTT
>TRBV12-3/TRBV12-4|NA|TRBD2|TRBJ2-5
CASSPRLAGGYQETQYF
TGTGCCAGCAGTCCCCGACTAGCGGGCGGGTACCAAGAGACCCAGTACTTC
>TRBV6-1|NA|NA|TRBJ1-2
CASSDGGTPYGYTF
TGTGCCAGCAGTGACGGCGGGACACCCTATGGCTACACCTTC
>TRBV4-1|many|TRBD2|TRBJ2-4
CASSQDRTSGRVMNIQYF
TGCGCCAGCAGCCAAGACCGGACTAGCGGGAGGGTTATGAACATTCAGTACTTC
>TRBV5-1|many|NA|TRBJ1-1
CASSSRSLNTEAFF
TGCGCCAGCAGCTCCCGCAGTTTGAACACTGAAGCTTTCTTT
>TRBV7-8|few|NA|TRBJ2-1
CASSYGPSSYNEQFF
TGTGCCAGCAGCTATGGGCCGAGCTCCTACAATGAGCAGTTCTTC
>TRBV10-3|few|NA|TRBJ1-4
CATTPGPNEKLFF
TGTGCCACCACCCCGGGCCCGAATGAAAAACTGTTTTTT
>TRBV4-1|few|NA|TRBJ2-7
CASSPRTATNYEQYF
TGCGCCAGCAGTCCGAGGACTGCTACGAACTACGAGCAGTACTTC
>TRBV6-2/TRBV6-3|NA|TRBD1|TRBJ2-1
CASTDRDNEQFF
TGTGCCAGCACGGACAGGGACAATGAGCAGTTCTTC
>TRBV7-3|many|TRBD1|TRBJ2-1
CASSRDRDPYNEQFF
TGTGCCAGCAGCAGGGACAGGGATCCCTACAATGAGCAGTTCTTC
>TRBV24-1|NA|NA|TRBJ2-7
CATSDLPGYEQYF
TGTGCCACCAGTGATTTGCCCGGATACGAGCAGTACTTC
>TRBV5-1|few|NA|TRBJ1-1
CASSSILSMNTEAFF
TGCGCCAGCAGCAGTATTTTAAGCATGAACACTGAAGCTTTCTTT
>TRBV25-1|many|TRBD1|TRBJ2-3
CASSERDRDSDTQYF
TGTGCCAGCAGTGAACGGGACAGGGATTCAGATACGCAGTATTTT
>TRBV3-1|few|TRBD2|TRBJ2-5
CASRLSPGLDVSGETQYF
TGTGCCAGCAGACTCTCACCGGGACTAGATGTGAGCGGAGAGACCCAGTACTTC
>TRBV20-1|few|TRBD2|TRBJ2-1
CSASRSGALYNEQFF
TGCAGTGCTAGTAGAAGCGGGGCCCTCTACAATGAGCAGTTCTTC
>TRBV24-1|few|NA|TRBJ1-1
CATSPGQYTEAFF
TGTGCCACCAGCCCCGGACAATACACTGAAGCTTTCTTT
>TRBV15|few|NA|TRBJ2-1
CATSRPNYNEQFF
TGTGCCACCAGCAGGCCTAACTACAATGAGCAGTTCTTC
>TRBV12-3/TRBV12-4|many|NA|TRBJ2-3
CASSLPAGTSTDTQYF
TGTGCCAGCAGTTTACCGGCGGGTACTAGCACAGATACGCAGTATTTT